This T cell receptor beta chain is from a study of blood T cell repertoires in COVID-19. Study at large: Sites across the United States, Italy and Spain contributed samples from acute and convalescent COVID-19.

V was shortened by 0 bases and J by 0 bases, with 21 bases between the two germline ends. There are 20 residues in the CDR3. Germline V gene data show CDR1 as LGHNA and CDR2 as YNFKEQ. Original handling: Reference gene primers were amplified, and this amplification served to estimate nucleated cell counts. This table comes from immunoSEQ multiplex PCR, and its TCRdb copy is limited to in-frame clones, with some not included. The V and J calls and clone size are taken from that table; D and trimming were inferred from the DNA. The sample has over 50,000 clones, approximately 81% seen once. Cohort assignment relied on participant-reported clinical history. This clone was counted only a few times.

The J gene is TRBJ1-3, the V gene TRBV4-2, with D possibly matching TRBD1 (5 bases). The sequenced material came from PBMCs or T cells enriched from blood (not recorded which). The TCR originated in a woman aged 40-49 years with acute COVID-19. Here the CDR3 reads CASSQDHLGGGRSSGNTIYF. DNA of the CDR3: TGTGCCAGCAGCCAAGACCACCTTGGCGGGGGACGCTCCTCTGGAAACACCATATATTTT.